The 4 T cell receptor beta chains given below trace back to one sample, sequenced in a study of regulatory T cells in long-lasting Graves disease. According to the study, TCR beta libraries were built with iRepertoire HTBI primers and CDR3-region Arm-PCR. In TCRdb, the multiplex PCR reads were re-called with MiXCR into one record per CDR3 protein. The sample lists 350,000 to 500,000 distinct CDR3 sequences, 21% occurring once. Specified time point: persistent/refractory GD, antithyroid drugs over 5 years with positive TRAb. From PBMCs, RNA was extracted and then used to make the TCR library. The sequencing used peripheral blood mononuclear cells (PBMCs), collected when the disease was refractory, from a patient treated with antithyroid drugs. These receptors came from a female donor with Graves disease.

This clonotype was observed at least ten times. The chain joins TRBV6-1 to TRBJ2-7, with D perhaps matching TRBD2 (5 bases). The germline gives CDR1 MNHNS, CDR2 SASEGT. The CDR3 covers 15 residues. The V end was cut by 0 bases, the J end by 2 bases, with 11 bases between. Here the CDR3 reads CASSEALAAAYEQYF. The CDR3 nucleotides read TGTGCCAGCAGTGAAGCCCTAGCTGCCGCCTACGAGCAGTACTTC.

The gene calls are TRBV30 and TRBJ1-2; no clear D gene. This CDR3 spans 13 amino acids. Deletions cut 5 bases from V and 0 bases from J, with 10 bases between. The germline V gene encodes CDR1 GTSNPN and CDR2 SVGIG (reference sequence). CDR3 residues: CAWENGANYGYTF. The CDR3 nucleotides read TGTGCCTGGGAGAACGGAGCTAACTATGGCTACACCTTC.

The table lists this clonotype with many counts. CDR3 loop: CASSRPGHRNTEAFF. The DNA for the CDR3 is TGTGCCAGCAGCCGGCCGGGACACAGGAACACTGAAGCTTTCTTT. The V and J genes are TRBV3-1 and TRBJ1-1; tentatively, D is TRBD1 (6 bases). The ends were cut back, 4 bases at V and 1 base at J, with 13 bases in the middle. CDR3 size: 15 residues. CDR1 LGHDT and CDR2 YNNKEL come from the germline V gene (reference sequence). The full variable domain, its missing parts supplied by reference TRBV3-1 and TRBJ1-1, is DTAVSQTPKYLVTQMGNDKSIKCEQNLGHDTMYWYKQDSKKFLKIMFSYNNKELIINETVPNRFSPKSPDKAHLNLHINSLELGDSAVYFCASSRPGHRNTEAFFGQGTRLTVV.

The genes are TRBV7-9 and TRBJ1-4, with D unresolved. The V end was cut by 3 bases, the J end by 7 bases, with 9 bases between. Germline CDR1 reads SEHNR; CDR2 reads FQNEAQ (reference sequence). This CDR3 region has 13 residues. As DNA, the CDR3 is TGTGCCAGCAGCTTGGGGTCGGCTGAAAAACTGTTTTTT. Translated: CASSLGSAEKLFF.